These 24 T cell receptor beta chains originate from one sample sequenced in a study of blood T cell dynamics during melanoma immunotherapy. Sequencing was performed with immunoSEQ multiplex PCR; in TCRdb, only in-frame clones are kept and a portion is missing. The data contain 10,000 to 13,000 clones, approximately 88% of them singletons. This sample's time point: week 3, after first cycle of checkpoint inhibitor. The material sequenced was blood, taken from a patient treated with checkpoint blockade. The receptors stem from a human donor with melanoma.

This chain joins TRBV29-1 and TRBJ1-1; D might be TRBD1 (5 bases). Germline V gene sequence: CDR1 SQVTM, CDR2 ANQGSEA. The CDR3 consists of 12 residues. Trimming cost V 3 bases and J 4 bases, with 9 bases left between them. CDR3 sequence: CSVDYGGTEAFF. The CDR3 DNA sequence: TGCAGCGTTGACTATGGGGGCACTGAAGCTTTCTTT.

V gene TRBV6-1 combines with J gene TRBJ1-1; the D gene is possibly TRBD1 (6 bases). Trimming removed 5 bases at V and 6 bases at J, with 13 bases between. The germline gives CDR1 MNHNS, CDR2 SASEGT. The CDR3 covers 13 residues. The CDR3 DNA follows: TGTGCCAGCAGTTGGGGGGCCCGTGCTGAAGCTTTCTTT. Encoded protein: CASSWGARAEAFF.

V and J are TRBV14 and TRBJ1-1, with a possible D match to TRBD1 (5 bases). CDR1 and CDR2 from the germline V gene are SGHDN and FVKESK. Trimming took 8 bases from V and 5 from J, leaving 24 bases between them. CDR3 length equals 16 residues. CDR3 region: CASPDGTDVVGTEAFF. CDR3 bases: TGTGCCAGCCCAGATGGGACGGACGTCGTAGGGACTGAAGCTTTCTTT. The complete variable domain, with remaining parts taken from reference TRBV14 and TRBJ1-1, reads EAGVTQFPSHSVIEKGQTVTLRCDPISGHDNLYWYRRVMGKEIKFLLHFVKESKQDESGMPNNRFLAERTGGTYSTLKVQPAELEDSGVYFCASPDGTDVVGTEAFFGQGTRLTVV.

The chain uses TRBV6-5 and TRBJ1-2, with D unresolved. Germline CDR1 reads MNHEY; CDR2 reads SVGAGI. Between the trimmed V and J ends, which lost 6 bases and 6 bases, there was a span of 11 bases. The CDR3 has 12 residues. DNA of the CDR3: TGTGCCAGCAGAGAGGGTGGACATGGCTACACCTTC. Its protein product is CASREGGHGYTF.

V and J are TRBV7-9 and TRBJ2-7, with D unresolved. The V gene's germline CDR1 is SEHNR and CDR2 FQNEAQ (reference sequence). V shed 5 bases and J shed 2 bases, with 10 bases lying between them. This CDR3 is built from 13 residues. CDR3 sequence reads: CASSPGSTYEQYF. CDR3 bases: TGTGCCAGCAGCCCCGGCTCAACCTACGAGCAGTACTTC.

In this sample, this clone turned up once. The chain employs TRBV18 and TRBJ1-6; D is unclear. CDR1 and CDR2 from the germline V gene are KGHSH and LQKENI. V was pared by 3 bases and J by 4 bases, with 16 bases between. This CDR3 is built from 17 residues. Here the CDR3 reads CASSPAFPGSYNSPLHF. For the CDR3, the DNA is TGTGCCAGCTCACCCGCCTTTCCGGGGAGTTATAATTCACCCCTCCACTTT.

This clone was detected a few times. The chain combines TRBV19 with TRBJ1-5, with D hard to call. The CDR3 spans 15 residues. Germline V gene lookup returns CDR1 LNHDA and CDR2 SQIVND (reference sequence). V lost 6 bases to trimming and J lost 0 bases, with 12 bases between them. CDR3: CASRTEVHSNQPQHF. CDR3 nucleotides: TGTGCCAGTAGAACAGAAGTCCATAGCAATCAGCCCCAGCATTTT.

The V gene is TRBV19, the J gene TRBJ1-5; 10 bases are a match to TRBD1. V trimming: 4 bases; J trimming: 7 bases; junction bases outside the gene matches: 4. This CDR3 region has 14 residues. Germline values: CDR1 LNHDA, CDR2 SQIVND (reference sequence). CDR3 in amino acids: CASSTGQGNQPQHF. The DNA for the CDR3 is TGTGCCAGTAGTACGGGACAGGGGAACCAGCCCCAGCATTTT.

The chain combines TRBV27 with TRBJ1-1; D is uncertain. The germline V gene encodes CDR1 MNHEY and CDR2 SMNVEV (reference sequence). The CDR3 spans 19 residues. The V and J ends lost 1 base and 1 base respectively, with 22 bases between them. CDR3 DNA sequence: TGTGCCAGCAGTTTATTGACCCCCCGTAGGGTCCTGCCGAACACTGAAGCTTTCTTT. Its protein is CASSLLTPRRVLPNTEAFF.

CDR3 DNA: TGTGCCAGTATGCCCCCAGGGGAAGGATACTATGGCTACACCTTC. It is translated as CASMPPGEGYYGYTF. The chain combines TRBV19 with TRBJ1-2; a possible D gene is TRBD1 (6 bases). V lost 7 bases and J 3 bases, leaving 18 bases between the germline ends. The CDR3 sequence is 15 residues long. Per germline, CDR1 LNHDA and CDR2 SQIVND (reference sequence). The variable domain in full, completed from reference TRBV19 and TRBJ1-2, reads DGGITQSPKYLFRKEGQNVTLSCEQNLNHDAMYWYRQDPGQGLRLIYYSQIVNDFQKGDIAEGYSVSREKKESFPLTVTSAQKNPTAFYLCASMPPGEGYYGYTFGSGTRLTVV.

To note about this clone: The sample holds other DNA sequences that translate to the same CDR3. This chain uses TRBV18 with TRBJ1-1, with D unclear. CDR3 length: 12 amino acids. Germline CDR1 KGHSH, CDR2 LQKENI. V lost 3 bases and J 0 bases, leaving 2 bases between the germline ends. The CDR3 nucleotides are TGTGCCAGCTCACCCCTGAACACTGAAGCTTTCTTT. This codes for CASSPLNTEAFF.

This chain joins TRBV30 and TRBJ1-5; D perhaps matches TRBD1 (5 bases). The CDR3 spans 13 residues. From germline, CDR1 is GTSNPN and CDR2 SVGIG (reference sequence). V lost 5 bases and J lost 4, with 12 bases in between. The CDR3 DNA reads TGTGCCTGGGGGCCCGGGGGTAATCAGCCCCAGCATTTT. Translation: CAWGPGGNQPQHF.

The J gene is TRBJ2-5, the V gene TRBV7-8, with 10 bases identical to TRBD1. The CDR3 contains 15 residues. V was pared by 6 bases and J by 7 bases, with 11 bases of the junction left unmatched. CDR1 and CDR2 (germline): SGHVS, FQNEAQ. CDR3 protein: CASSYTGTGEGTQYF. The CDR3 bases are TGTGCCAGCAGTTATACCGGGACAGGGGAGGGGACCCAGTACTTC.

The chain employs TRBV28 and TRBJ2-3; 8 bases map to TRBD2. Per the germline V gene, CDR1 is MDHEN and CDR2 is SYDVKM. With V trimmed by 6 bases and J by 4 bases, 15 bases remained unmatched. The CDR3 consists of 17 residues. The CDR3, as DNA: TGTGCCAGCAGACCCGTCCTAGCGGGTCCTTGGGCAGATACGCAGTATTTT. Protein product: CASRPVLAGPWADTQYF.

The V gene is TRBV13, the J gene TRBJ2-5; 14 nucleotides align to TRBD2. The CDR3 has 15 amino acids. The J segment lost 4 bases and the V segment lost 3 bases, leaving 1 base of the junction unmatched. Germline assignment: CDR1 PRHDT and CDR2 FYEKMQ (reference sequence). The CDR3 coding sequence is TGTGCCAGCAGCTTCGGACTAGCGGGGGGAGAGACCCAGTACTTC. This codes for CASSFGLAGGETQYF. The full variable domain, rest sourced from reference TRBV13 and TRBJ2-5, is AAGVIQSPRHLIKEKRETATLKCYPIPRHDTVYWYQQGPGQDPQFLISFYEKMQSDKGSIPDRFSAQQFSDYHSELNMSSLELGDSALYFCASSFGLAGGETQYFGPGTRLLVL.

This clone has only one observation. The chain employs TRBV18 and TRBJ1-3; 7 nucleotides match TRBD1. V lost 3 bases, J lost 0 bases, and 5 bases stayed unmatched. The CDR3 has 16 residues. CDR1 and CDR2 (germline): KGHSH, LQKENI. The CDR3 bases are TGTGCCAGCTCACCCGGACAGGTGAGCTCTGGAAACACCATATATTTT. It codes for CASSPGQVSSGNTIYF. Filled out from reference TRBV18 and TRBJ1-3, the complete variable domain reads NAGVMQNPRHLVRRRGQEARLRCSPMKGHSHVYWYRQLPEEGLKFMVYLQKENIIDESGMPKERFSAEFPKEGPSILRIQQVVRGDSAAYFCASSPGQVSSGNTIYFGEGSWLTVV.

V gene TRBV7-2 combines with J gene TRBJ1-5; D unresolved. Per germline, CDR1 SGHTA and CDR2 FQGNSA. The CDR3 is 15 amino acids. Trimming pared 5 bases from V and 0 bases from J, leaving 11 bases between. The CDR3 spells CASSLSSYSNQPQHF. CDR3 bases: TGTGCCAGCAGCCTCTCGAGTTATAGCAATCAGCCCCAGCATTTT.

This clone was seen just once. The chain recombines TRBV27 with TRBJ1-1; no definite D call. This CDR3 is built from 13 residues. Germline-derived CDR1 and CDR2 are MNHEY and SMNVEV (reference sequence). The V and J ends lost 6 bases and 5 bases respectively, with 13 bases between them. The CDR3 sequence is CASRSRVATEAFF. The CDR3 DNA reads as TGTGCCAGCAGGAGTAGGGTGGCTACTGAAGCTTTCTTT.

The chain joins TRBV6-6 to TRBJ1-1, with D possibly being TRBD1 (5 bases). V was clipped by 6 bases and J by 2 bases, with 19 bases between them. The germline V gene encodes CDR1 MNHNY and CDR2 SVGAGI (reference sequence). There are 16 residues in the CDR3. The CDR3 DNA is TGTGCCAGCAGCTTGCTGGGGGGGGGAGGCAACACTGAAGCTTTCTTT. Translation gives CASSLLGGGGNTEAFF.

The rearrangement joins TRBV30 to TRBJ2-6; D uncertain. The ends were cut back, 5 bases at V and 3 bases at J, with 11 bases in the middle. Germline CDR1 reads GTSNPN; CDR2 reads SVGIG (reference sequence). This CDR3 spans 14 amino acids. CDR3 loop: CAWAAGYGANVLTF. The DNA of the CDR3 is TGTGCCTGGGCTGCCGGTTATGGGGCCAACGTCCTGACTTTC.

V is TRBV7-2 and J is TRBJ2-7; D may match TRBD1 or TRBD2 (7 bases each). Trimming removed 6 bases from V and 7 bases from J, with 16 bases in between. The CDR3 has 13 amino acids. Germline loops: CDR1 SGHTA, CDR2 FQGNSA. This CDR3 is CASRGGGGREQYF. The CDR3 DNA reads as TGTGCCAGCAGAGGGGGCGGGGGCCGGGAGCAGTACTTC.

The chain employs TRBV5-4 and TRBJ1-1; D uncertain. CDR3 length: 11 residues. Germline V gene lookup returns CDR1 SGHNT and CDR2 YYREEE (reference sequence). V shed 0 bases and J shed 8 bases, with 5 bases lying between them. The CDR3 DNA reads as TGTGCCAGCAGCTTGGAAGCGGAAGCTTTCTTT. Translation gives CASSLEAEAFF. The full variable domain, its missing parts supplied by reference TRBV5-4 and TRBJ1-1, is ETGVTQSPTHLIKTRGQQVTLRCSSQSGHNTVSWYQQALGQGPQFIFQYYREEENGRGNFPPRFSGLQFPNYSSELNVNALELDDSALYLCASSLEAEAFFGQGTRLTVV.

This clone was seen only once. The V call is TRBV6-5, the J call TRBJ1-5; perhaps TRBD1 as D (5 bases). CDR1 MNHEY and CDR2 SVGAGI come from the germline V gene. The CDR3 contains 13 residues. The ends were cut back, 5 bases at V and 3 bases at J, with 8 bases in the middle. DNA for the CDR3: TGTGCCAGCAGTCCAGGGACCAATCAGCCCCAGCATTTT. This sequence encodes CASSPGTNQPQHF.

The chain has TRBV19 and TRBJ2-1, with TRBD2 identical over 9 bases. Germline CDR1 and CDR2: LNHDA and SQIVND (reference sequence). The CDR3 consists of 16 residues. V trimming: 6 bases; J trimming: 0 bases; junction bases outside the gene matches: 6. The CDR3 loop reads CASSQSGGSSYNEQFF. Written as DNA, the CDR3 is TGTGCCAGTAGCCAAAGCGGGGGGAGCTCCTACAATGAGCAGTTCTTC.